This is a list of T cell receptor beta chains from one sample in a study of cytomegalovirus exposure and HLA in healthy donors. The data were produced by immunoSEQ multiplex PCR, yet TCRdb's version contains in-frame clones alone and is incomplete. The repertoire includes some 140,000 clones, 70% to 90% of them detected once, and 20% to 25% sits in the top ten. Sequenced sample: PBMCs. The receptors stem from a man aged 18 to 29 in good health and CMV-seropositive. Each CDR3 is given with its conserved first and last residue. D genes are given only for firm matches. The size of a clone is reported for some rows only, either as once, few or many, or as a class for expanded clones.

D gene | J gene | clone size | V gene | CDR3 DNA | CDR3 protein
- | TRBJ2-7 | - | TRBV7-9 | TGTGCCAGCAGCTTAGGAGGGCTACACTCCCCCGAGCAGTACTTC | CASSLGGLHSPEQYF
- | TRBJ1-2 | - | TRBV7-2 | TGTGCCAGCAGCTTAGGGGGGGTCTACTATGGCTACACCTTC | CASSLGGVYYGYTF
TRBD2 | TRBJ2-7 | - | TRBV28 | TGTGCCAGCAGTTTGGGGGGGGTGAGCTCCTACGAGCAGTACTTC | CASSLGGVSSYEQYF
- | TRBJ2-7 | - | TRBV7-9 | TGTGCCAGCAGCTTAGCGGCGGGGGAGCAGTACTTC | CASSLAAGEQYF
- | TRBJ2-7 | once | TRBV7-8 | TGTGCCAGCAGCAAGGGACTCTCCTACGAGCAGTACTTC | CASSKGLSYEQYF
TRBD1 | TRBJ2-4 | many | TRBV11-1 | TGTGCCAGCAGCTTAGGGGACAGGGGAGGCAAAAACATTCAGTACTTC | CASSLGDRGGKNIQYF
TRBD2 | TRBJ2-1 | - | TRBV2 | TGTGCCAGCAGGGGACTAGTCTCCTACAATGAGCAGTTCTTC | CASRGLVSYNEQFF
- | TRBJ1-3 | few | TRBV7-2 | TGTGCCAGCAGCCGGGTTGGCTCTGGAAACACCATATATTTT | CASSRVGSGNTIYF
- | TRBJ1-2 | once | TRBV4-3 | TGCGCCAGCAGCCAAGAGGGGTTCGGGGGGACCGCTTATGGCTACACCTTC | CASSQEGFGGTAYGYTF
TRBD2 | TRBJ2-3 | - | TRBV4-3 | TGCGCCAGCAGCCCCATGACTAGCGGGAGAGGGGATACGCAGTATTTT | CASSPMTSGRGDTQYF
TRBD1 | TRBJ2-1 | - | TRBV7-3 | TGTGCCAGCAGCTTACGGACAGGAAGGCCTACCTACAATGAGCAGTTCTTC | CASSLRTGRPTYNEQFF